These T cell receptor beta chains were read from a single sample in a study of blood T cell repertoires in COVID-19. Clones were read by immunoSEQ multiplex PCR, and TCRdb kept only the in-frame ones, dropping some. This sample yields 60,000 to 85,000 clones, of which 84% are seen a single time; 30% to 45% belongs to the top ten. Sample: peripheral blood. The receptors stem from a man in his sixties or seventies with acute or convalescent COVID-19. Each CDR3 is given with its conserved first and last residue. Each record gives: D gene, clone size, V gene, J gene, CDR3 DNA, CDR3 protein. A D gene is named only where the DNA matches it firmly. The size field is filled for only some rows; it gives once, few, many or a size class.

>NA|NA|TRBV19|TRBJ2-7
TGTGCCAGTAGTATAGGCGGGTCCTTCTACGAGCAGTACTTC
CASSIGGSFYEQYF
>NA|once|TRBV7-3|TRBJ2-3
TGTGCCAGCAGCTTACAGGGAGGTCCCACAGATACGCAGTATTTT
CASSLQGGPTDTQYF
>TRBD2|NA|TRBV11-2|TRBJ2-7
TGTGCCAGCAGCCCGGGACTAGCCGGCATCGAGCAGTACTTC
CASSPGLAGIEQYF
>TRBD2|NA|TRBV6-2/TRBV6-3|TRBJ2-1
TGTGCCAGCAGTGATAGCGGGCTGTCCTACAATGAGCAGTTCTTC
CASSDSGLSYNEQFF
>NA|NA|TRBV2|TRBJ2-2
TGTGCCAGCAGTGACAGTAACGCGAACACCGGGGAGCTGTTTTTT
CASSDSNANTGELFF
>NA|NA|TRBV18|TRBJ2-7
TGTGCCAGCTCACCCGCGGCCTACGAGCAGTACTTC
CASSPAAYEQYF
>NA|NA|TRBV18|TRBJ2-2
TGTGCCAGCTCACCACGACAGGCGTTAACCGGGGAGCTGTTTTTT
CASSPRQALTGELFF
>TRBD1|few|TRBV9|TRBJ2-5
TGTGCCAGCAGCGTAGTACCCCAGGGGGCAGAGACCCAGTACTTC
CASSVVPQGAETQYF
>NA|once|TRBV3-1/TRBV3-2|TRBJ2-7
TGTGCCAGCAGCCAAGTCAGGTACGAGCAGTACTTC
CASSQVRYEQYF
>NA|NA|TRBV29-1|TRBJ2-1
TGCAGCGTTGCCCCAGGGGGGAGCTCCTACAATGAGCAGTTCTTC
CSVAPGGSSYNEQFF
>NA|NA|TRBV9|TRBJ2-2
TGTGCCAGCAGCGTAGGAGAAGGCAGGGGCTCCGCGAACACCGGGGAGCTGTTTTTT
CASSVGEGRGSANTGELFF
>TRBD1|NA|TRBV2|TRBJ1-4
TGTGCCAGCAGCCGAGGACAGGGAAATGAAAAACTGTTTTTT
CASSRGQGNEKLFF
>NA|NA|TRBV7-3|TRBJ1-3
TGTGCCAGCAGCTTATTTGGAGGACCCATATATTTT
CASSLFGGPIYF
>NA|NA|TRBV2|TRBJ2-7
TGTGCCAGCGGAGTGTACGAGCAGTACTTC
CASGVYEQYF
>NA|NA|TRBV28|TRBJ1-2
TGTGCCACTAACACAGGGAACTATGGCTACACCTTC
CATNTGNYGYTF
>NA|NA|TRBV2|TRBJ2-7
TGTGCCAGCAGTGGGAGGGCCCCCCCAGGGTGGCTCTACGAGCAGTACTTC
CASSGRAPPGWLYEQYF
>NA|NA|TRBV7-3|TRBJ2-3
TGTGCCAGCAGCTCGGGGTGGGCAGATACGCAGTATTTT
CASSSGWADTQYF
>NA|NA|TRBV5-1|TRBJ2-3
TGCGCCAGCAGCCGCCAGGGTGACACAGATACGCAGTATTTT
CASSRQGDTDTQYF
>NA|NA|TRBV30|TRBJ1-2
TGTGCCTGGGGGCGGGACGATGGCTACACCTTC
CAWGRDDGYTF
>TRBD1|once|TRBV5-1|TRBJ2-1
TGCGCCAGCAGCTGGGACAGAGGGTACAATGAGCAGTTCTTC
CASSWDRGYNEQFF
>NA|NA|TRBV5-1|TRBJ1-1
TGCGCCAGCAGCTTGGGCGGCAGCCTTAACACTGAAGCTTTCTTT
CASSLGGSLNTEAFF
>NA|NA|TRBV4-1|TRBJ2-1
TGCGCCAGCAGCCAATCGGGCTCCTACAATGAGCAGTTCTTC
CASSQSGSYNEQFF
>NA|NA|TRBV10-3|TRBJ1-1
TGTGCCATCAGTGAGTCGACTCGGAGTAGTGCTTTCTTT
CAISESTRSSAFF
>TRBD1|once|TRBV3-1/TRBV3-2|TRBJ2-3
TGTGCCAGCGGACCGACAGGGGATCGGACAGATACGCAGTATTTT
CASGPTGDRTDTQYF
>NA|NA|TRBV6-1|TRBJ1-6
TGTGCCAGCAGTGCTCTAACCAACAGGGCCCATAATTCACCCCTCCACTTT
CASSALTNRAHNSPLHF
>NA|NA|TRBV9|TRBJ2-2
TGTGCCAGCAGCGTTATAGGCGGGAACGGGGAGCTGTTTTTT
CASSVIGGNGELFF
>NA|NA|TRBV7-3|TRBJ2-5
TGTGCCAGCAGCTTCGGCGGGGGCAATCAAGAGACCCAGTACTTC
CASSFGGGNQETQYF
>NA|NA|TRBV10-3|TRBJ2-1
TGTGCCATCAGTGAGGGTGGGGGGGCAAATGAGCAGTTCTTC
CAISEGGGANEQFF
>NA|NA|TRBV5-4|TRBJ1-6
TGTGCCAGCAGCGGTGAGGGGGTTCGAACCCTCCACTTT
CASSGEGVRTLHF
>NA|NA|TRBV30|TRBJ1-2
TGTGCCTGGAGTGTACGGGACAAGGGGCTCGATGGCTACACCTTC
CAWSVRDKGLDGYTF
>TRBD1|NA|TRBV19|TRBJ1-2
TGTGCCAGTAGTGGAGAAGACAGGGGTGACTATGGCTACACCTTC
CASSGEDRGDYGYTF